These T cell receptor beta chains were read from a single sample in a study of CD8 T cells in ankylosing spondylitis. TCRdb recomputed calls from the 5' RACE reads with MiXCR, one row per CDR3 protein. The sample records about 750,000 distinct CDR3 sequences, under 20% being singletons. The sequenced sample consisted of blood, either unsorted or a sorted T cell fraction (not recorded which). The origin of the receptors is a male donor with ankylosing spondylitis. Both conserved end residues are part of each CDR3. The D gene is left open where the match is weak. Part of the rows lack a size; the others show once, few, many or a class for expanded clones.

>TRBJ1-1|TRBV7-9|NA|many
TGTGCCAGCAGCTTAGGTGGGGAAACTGAAGCTTTCTTT
CASSLGGETEAFF
>TRBJ1-3|TRBV28|NA|NA
TGTGCCAGCACCTCAGGGGCGGGCCCCTCTGGAAACACCATATATTTT
CASTSGAGPSGNTIYF
>TRBJ2-5|TRBV5-6|NA|many
TGTGCCAGCAGCTTGATGAGGGACGAAGAGACCCAGTACTTC
CASSLMRDEETQYF
>TRBJ1-5|TRBV5-1|TRBD1|few
TGCGCCAGCAGCCCCGAGGGGACAGGACTGAGTCAGCCCCAGCATTTT
CASSPEGTGLSQPQHF
>TRBJ1-4|TRBV29-1|NA|few
TGCAGCGTACGGGACCCGGGAAAGGAAAAACTGTTTTTT
CSVRDPGKEKLFF
>TRBJ2-7|TRBV6-2/TRBV6-3|TRBD2|once
TGTGCCAGCCGCCGGACTAGCGGGAGGGCCAGCTCCTACGAGCAGTACTTC
CASRRTSGRASSYEQYF
>TRBJ2-1|TRBV24-1|NA|few
TGTGCCACCAGTGATCCAACATCAGGCTCCCATGAGCAGTTCTTC
CATSDPTSGSHEQFF
>TRBJ2-1|TRBV27|TRBD2|few
TGTGCCAGCGAGGGGGTAGCGGGGGCCTACAATGAGCAGTTCTTC
CASEGVAGAYNEQFF
>TRBJ2-5|TRBV2|NA|few
TGTGCCAGCAGTGAAGGAGGTAGCTGGGAGACCCAGTACTTC
CASSEGGSWETQYF
>TRBJ1-1|TRBV5-6|NA|NA
TGTGCCAGCAGCCCGATTGCGATGGAGAACACTGAAGCTTTCTTT
CASSPIAMENTEAFF
>TRBJ2-5|TRBV7-9|TRBD2|few
TGTGCCAGCAGCTTAGATCTAGCGGGGACCAGAGAGACCCAGTACTTC
CASSLDLAGTRETQYF
>TRBJ1-2|TRBV3-1|NA|many
TGTGCCAGCAGCCAAGGTCGACGGGGAGAGGGCTACACCTTC
CASSQGRRGEGYTF
>TRBJ2-6|TRBV12-3/TRBV12-4|NA|NA
TGTGCCAGCAGCCTCGGGGGCGCATCTGGGGCCAACGTCCTGACTTTC
CASSLGGASGANVLTF
>TRBJ2-1|TRBV4-1|TRBD2|few
TGCGCCAGCAGCCCAGATAGGACTAGCGGGAGGAATGAGCAGTTCTTC
CASSPDRTSGRNEQFF
>TRBJ2-1|TRBV4-1|TRBD2|NA
TGCGCCAGCAGCCCCCCTAGCGGGGGGGCCCACAATGAGCAGTTCTTC
CASSPPSGGAHNEQFF
>TRBJ1-1|TRBV10-2|TRBD1|few
TGCGCCAGCAAACAGGGGTGGGGGACTGAAGCTTTCTTT
CASKQGWGTEAFF
>TRBJ2-1|TRBV28|TRBD1|NA
TGTGCCAGCGTGAACCCAGGGGGCGGAATCGATGAGCAGTTCTTC
CASVNPGGGIDEQFF
>TRBJ1-3|TRBV7-8|NA|few
TGTGCCAGCAGCTTAGGCACAGTCTCTGGAAACACCATATATTTT
CASSLGTVSGNTIYF
>TRBJ1-1|TRBV20-1|NA|many
TGCAGTGCTAGAGATGAGGGGTCCACTGAAGCTTTCTTT
CSARDEGSTEAFF
>TRBJ1-1|TRBV20-1|NA|NA
TGCAGTGCTCCGGGGACATTTGAAGCTTTCTTT
CSAPGTFEAFF
>TRBJ2-1|TRBV10-3|TRBD2|NA
TGTGCCATCGGGACTAGCTACCTCGGTGAGCAGTTCTTC
CAIGTSYLGEQFF